This entry describes one TCR beta chain. Its antigen is unidentified. Primers included in the PCR were 60 Vbeta and 13 Jbeta primers. TCRdb's copy holds only in-frame clones and misses some; the assay was immunoSEQ multiplex PCR. In the table there are under 200,000 clones, roughly 80% of which are singletons. This specimen comes from a study of cytomegalovirus exposure and HLA in healthy donors. General study results and limits: TCR sequences were mostly rare, though some public TCRs occurred in many donors. In a later analysis, at a false discovery rate of 0.05, 15,000 to 20,000 TCR beta sequences matched HLA alleles. In a later analysis, compared with equally common non-associated chains, HLA-associated beta chains were more expanded. A missense variant in DCLRE1C was later tied to TCR beta V- and J-gene trimming.

This CDR3 region has 12 residues. Germline lookup yields CDR1 LGHNA and CDR2 YNFKEQ. V dropped 0 bases and J dropped 6 bases, with 5 bases sitting between them. The gene calls are TRBV4-2 and TRBJ2-5; D remains ambiguous. The sequence was collected from a woman in her twenties or thirties in good health and CMV-seropositive. The sample was PBMCs. The CDR3 nucleotides read TGTGCCAGCAGCCAAGAAGCCAAGACCCAGTACTTC. As protein: CASSQEAKTQYF.